A single sample gave rise to the 18 T cell receptor beta chains below, sequenced in a study of T-cell memory formation after mild COVID-19. Each CDR3 protein is one row after TCRdb ran MiXCR on the 5' RACE reads. The sample consists of 85,000 to 130,000 distinct CDR3 sequences, roughly 10% of them appearing once. The specimen sequenced was PBMCs or a T cell subset sorted from them (not recorded which). The receptors derive from a man aged 18 to 30 who had mild COVID-19 (a few samples of this study predate the infection). Cell type and time point are not known.

CDR3 DNA: TGTGCCAGCAGTTTGGGGACAGGGCTCGACGAGCAGTACTTC. This sequence encodes CASSLGTGLDEQYF. The V call is TRBV27, the J call TRBJ2-7, with 9 bases identical to TRBD1. Looked up from germline, CDR1 is MNHEY and CDR2 is SMNVEV (reference sequence). V lost 3 bases and J lost 5; bases outside the gene matches: 5. This CDR3 comprises 14 residues.

J is TRBJ1-4 and V is TRBV6-6, with D possibly matching TRBD1 (5 bases). CDR1 is MNHNY, CDR2 SVGAGI, per germline (reference sequence). V was pared by 8 bases and J by 0 bases, with 22 bases between. The length of the CDR3 is 18 residues. The CDR3 DNA is TGTGCCAGCTCCTTACGGGGGAGGGAGCTTGCAACTAATGAAAAACTGTTTTTT. Protein sequence: CASSLRGRELATNEKLFF.

Only a few counts were recorded for this clonotype. This chain connects TRBV20-1 to TRBJ2-2; TRBD1 matches 9 bases. The germline CDR1 and CDR2 sequences are DFQATT and SNEGSKA (reference sequence). The CDR3 totals 12 residues. V lost 3 bases to trimming and J lost 9 bases; unmatched junction nucleotides: 2. The CDR3 loop is CSARDRGWELFF. CDR3 in DNA: TGCAGTGCTAGGGACAGGGGCTGGGAGCTGTTTTTT.

This clonotype came up a few times. The chain recombines TRBV20-1 with TRBJ2-7, with TRBD1 identical over 8 bases. Unmatched junction bases numbered 2, after V lost 1 base and J lost 3 bases. There are 13 residues in the CDR3. Germline CDR1 reads DFQATT; CDR2 reads SNEGSKA (reference sequence). In DNA, the CDR3 is TGCAGTGCTAGAGGCGACAGGGGCTACGAGCAGTACTTC. Encoded protein: CSARGDRGYEQYF.

This clonotype occurred many times. The chain recombines TRBV5-1 with TRBJ2-2; D remains ambiguous. Germline assignment: CDR1 SGHRS and CDR2 YFSETQ. This CDR3 comprises 13 residues. Trimming pared 3 bases from V and 3 bases from J, leaving 6 bases between. The CDR3 spells CASSYLDTGELFF. Here the CDR3 DNA reads TGCGCCAGCAGCTACTTGGACACCGGGGAGCTGTTTTTT.

This clonotype has just a few counts. The CDR3 sequence: CASSYLARAGGGANVLTF. The CDR3 DNA follows: TGTGCCAGCAGTTACCTCGCCCGGGCGGGCGGCGGGGCCAACGTCCTGACTTTC. This chain uses TRBV6-5 with TRBJ2-6, with D possibly TRBD2 on 5 matching bases. The CDR3 is 18 amino acids. V was trimmed by 2 bases and J by 4 bases, leaving 18 bases between them. The V gene's germline CDR1 is MNHEY and CDR2 SVGAGI.

The chain is built from TRBV4-3 and TRBJ1-5; no clear D. Trimming took 6 bases from V and 0 from J, leaving 6 bases between them. CDR1 LGHNA and CDR2 YSLEER come from the germline V gene. The CDR3 extends over 13 amino acids. CDR3 sequence: CASSQYSNQPQHF. The CDR3 nucleotides read TGCGCCAGCAGTCAATATAGCAATCAGCCCCAGCATTTT.

The chain links TRBV4-3 to TRBJ1-6, with TRBD1 as a possible D gene (5 bases). The V end lost 0 bases, the J end lost 9 bases, and 12 bases lay between the germline ends. CDR3 length: 15 amino acids. The germline V gene encodes CDR1 LGHNA and CDR2 YSLEER. The chain's CDR3 is CASSQDRLGGSPLHF. DNA for the CDR3: TGCGCCAGCAGCCAAGATAGACTGGGGGGTTCACCCCTCCACTTT.

This clonotype came up a few times. The chain carries TRBV7-9 and TRBJ1-2; no definite D call. Germline V gene sequence: CDR1 SEHNR, CDR2 FQNEAQ (reference sequence). This CDR3 spans 13 amino acids. Trimming shortened V by 0 bases and J by 4 bases, and 6 bases separated the two germline ends. The CDR3 DNA is TGTGCCAGCAGCTTAGCGCTCTCCTATGGCTACACCTTC. This sequence encodes CASSLALSYGYTF. Full variable domain (remainder filled in from reference TRBV7-9 and TRBJ1-2): DTGVSQNPRHKITKRGQNVTFRCDPISEHNRLYWYRQTLGQGPEFLTYFQNEAQLEKSRLLSDRFSAERPKGSFSTLEIQRTEQGDSAMYLCASSLALSYGYTFGSGTRLTVV.

This chain connects TRBV4-3 to TRBJ2-2, with unresolved D. The germline CDR1 and CDR2 sequences are LGHNA and YSLEER. The CDR3 runs 13 residues. The V and J ends lost 2 bases and 3 bases respectively, with 4 bases between them. In DNA, the CDR3 is TGCGCCAGCAGCCAACTAGACACCGGGGAGCTGTTTTTT. The encoded protein is CASSQLDTGELFF.

This chain joins TRBV30 and TRBJ2-1; D gene uncertain. Looked up from germline, CDR1 is GTSNPN and CDR2 is SVGIG (reference sequence). The CDR3 loop spans 17 amino acids. Trimming stripped 0 bases from V and 0 bases from J, with 15 bases between. The CDR3 DNA is TGTGCCTGGAGTGTAGATCAGCACATGAGCTCCTACAATGAGCAGTTCTTC. This sequence encodes CAWSVDQHMSSYNEQFF. Supplemented by reference TRBV30 and TRBJ2-1, the full variable domain reads SQTIHQWPATLVQPVGSPLSLECTVEGTSNPNLYWYRQAAGRGLQLLFYSVGIGQISSEVPQNLSASRPQDRQFILSSKKLLLSDSGFYLCAWSVDQHMSSYNEQFFGPGTRLTVL.

This clonotype was recorded many times. This chain joins TRBV9 and TRBJ2-1; D is uncertain. Germline assignment: CDR1 SGDLS and CDR2 YYNGEE. This CDR3 has 12 amino acids. Trimming took off 0 bases at V and 5 bases at J, with 3 bases between the two ends. CDR3 in amino acids: CASSVDDNEQFF. DNA of the CDR3: TGTGCCAGCAGCGTAGACGACAATGAGCAGTTCTTC.

In this sample, this clonotype turned up many times. The genes are TRBV6-5 and TRBJ2-7; D is uncertain. The CDR3 sequence is 14 residues long. V lost 4 bases, J lost 2 bases, and 12 bases lay in between. The germline gives CDR1 MNHEY, CDR2 SVGAGI. CDR3 in DNA: TGTGCCAGCAGTTCACACGGCGGTACCTACGAGCAGTACTTC. Translating gives CASSSHGGTYEQYF.

This clonotype was recorded a few times. The V and J genes are TRBV9 and TRBJ1-1, with D maybe TRBD1 (5 bases). Germline CDR1 reads SGDLS; CDR2 reads YYNGEE. The V end was cut by 4 bases, the J end by 3 bases, with 10 bases between. The CDR3 has 13 residues. DNA of the CDR3: TGTGCCAGCAGCCCCGGGACCTACACTGAAGCTTTCTTT. Its protein product is CASSPGTYTEAFF.

At least ten counts were recorded for this clonotype. The chain uses TRBV7-2 and TRBJ2-7; D remains unclear. This CDR3 has 11 amino acids. In germline, CDR1 is SGHTA, CDR2 FQGNSA. Trimming cost V 4 bases and J 4 bases, with 5 bases left between them. The CDR3 sequence is CASSWAYEQYF. The CDR3 DNA is TGTGCCAGCAGCTGGGCTTACGAGCAGTACTTC. The full variable domain, its missing parts supplied by reference TRBV7-2 and TRBJ2-7, is GAGVSQSPSNKVTEKGKDVELRCDPISGHTALYWYRQSLGQGLEFLIYFQGNSAPDKSGLPSDRFSAERTGGSVSTLTIQRTQQEDSAVYLCASSWAYEQYFGPGTRLTVT.

The genes are TRBV4-1 and TRBJ1-2; D is ambiguous. CDR3 length: 15 amino acids. The germline V gene encodes CDR1 MGHRA and CDR2 YSYEKL. Trimming pared 0 bases from V and 6 bases from J, leaving 14 bases between. CDR3 sequence (DNA): TGCGCCAGCAGCCAAGAAAAGGAGGGATCACATGGCTACACCTTC. Amino acid sequence: CASSQEKEGSHGYTF.

This clonotype was seen a few times. The J gene is TRBJ1-1, the V gene TRBV18, with 8 bases identical to TRBD1. Germline V gives CDR1 KGHSH, CDR2 LQKENI. With 10 bases clipped from V and 4 bases from J, the junction kept 5 bases outside the gene matches. The CDR3 totals 12 residues. CDR3 protein: CATRQGFTEAFF. CDR3 nucleotides: TGTGCCACCAGACAGGGGTTCACTGAAGCTTTCTTT.

Only a few counts were recorded for this clonotype. The J gene is TRBJ2-3, the V gene TRBV4-1, with 8 bases aligning to TRBD1. Germline trimming cut 0 bases from V and 4 bases from J; bases unmatched to any gene: 3. Germline V gives CDR1 MGHRA, CDR2 YSYEKL. CDR3 size: 15 residues. Here the CDR3 reads CASSQDKQGADTQYF. Written as DNA, the CDR3 is TGCGCCAGCAGCCAAGACAAACAGGGGGCAGATACGCAGTATTTT.